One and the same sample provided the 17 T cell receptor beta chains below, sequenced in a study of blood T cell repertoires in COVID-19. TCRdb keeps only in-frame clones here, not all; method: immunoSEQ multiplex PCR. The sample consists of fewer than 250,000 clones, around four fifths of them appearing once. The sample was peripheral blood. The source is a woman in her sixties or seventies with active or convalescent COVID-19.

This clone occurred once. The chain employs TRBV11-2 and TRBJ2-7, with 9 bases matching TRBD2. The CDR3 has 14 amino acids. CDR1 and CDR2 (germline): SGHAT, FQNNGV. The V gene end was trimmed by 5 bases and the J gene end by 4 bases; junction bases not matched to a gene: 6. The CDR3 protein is CASSRGRAAYEQYF. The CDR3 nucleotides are TGTGCCAGCAGCCGCGGGAGGGCCGCTTACGAGCAGTACTTC.

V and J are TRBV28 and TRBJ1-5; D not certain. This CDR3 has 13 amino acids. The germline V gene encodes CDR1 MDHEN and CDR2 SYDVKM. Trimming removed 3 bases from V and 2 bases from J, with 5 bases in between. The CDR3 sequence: CASSLSGNQPQHF. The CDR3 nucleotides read TGTGCCAGCAGTTTGTCGGGCAATCAGCCCCAGCATTTT.

CDR3 in DNA: TGCGCCAGCAGCTTGGTGCGGGCCACTGAAGCTTTCTTT. Translating gives CASSLVRATEAFF. The chain employs TRBV5-1 and TRBJ1-1; D unresolved. CDR3 length: 13 amino acids. In germline, CDR1 is SGHRS, CDR2 YFSETQ. Trimming removed 0 bases from V and 4 bases from J, with 7 bases in between.

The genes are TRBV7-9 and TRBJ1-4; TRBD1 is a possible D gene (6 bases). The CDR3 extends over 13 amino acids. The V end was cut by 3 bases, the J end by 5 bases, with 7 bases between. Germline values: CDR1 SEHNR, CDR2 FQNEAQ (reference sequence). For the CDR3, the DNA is TGTGCCAGCAGCTTGGACAGCAATGAAAAACTGTTTTTT. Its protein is CASSLDSNEKLFF.

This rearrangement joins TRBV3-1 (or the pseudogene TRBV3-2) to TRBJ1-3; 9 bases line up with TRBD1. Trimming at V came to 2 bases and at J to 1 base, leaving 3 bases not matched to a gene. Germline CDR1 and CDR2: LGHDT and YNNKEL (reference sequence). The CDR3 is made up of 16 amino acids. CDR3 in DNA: TGTGCCAGCAGCCAACCCGACAGGGGGTCTGGAAACACCATATATTTT. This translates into CASSQPDRGSGNTIYF.

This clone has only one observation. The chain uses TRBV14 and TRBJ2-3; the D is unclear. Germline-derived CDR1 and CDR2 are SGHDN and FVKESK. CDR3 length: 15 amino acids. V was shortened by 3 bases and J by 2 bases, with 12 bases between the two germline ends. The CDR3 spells CASSQRSPTTDTQYF. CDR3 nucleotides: TGTGCCAGCAGCCAGAGGTCACCTACCACAGATACGCAGTATTTT.

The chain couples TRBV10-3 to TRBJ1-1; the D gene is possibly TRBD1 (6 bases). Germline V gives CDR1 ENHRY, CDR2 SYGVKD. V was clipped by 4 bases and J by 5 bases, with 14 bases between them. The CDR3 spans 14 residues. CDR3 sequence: CAISGGGARTEAFF. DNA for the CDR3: TGTGCCATCAGTGGCGGGGGCGCGAGGACTGAAGCTTTCTTT.

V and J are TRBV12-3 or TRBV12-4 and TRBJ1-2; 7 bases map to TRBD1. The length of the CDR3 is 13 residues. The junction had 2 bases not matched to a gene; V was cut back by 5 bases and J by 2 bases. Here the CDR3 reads CASSTGQNYGYTF. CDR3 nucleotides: TGTGCCAGCAGTACGGGACAGAACTATGGCTACACCTTC.

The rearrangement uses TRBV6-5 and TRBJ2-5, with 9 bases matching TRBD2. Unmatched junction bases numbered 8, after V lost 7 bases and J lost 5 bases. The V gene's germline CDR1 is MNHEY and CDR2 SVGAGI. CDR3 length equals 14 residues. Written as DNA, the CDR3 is TGTGCCAGCATGGTGACTAGCGGCGGGGAGACCCAGTACTTC. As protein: CASMVTSGGETQYF.

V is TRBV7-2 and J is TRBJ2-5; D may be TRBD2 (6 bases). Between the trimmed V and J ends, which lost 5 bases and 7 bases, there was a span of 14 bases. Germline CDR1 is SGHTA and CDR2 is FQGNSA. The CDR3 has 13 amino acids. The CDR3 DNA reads TGTGCCAGCAGCGGCGGGACGGATGGGACCCAGTACTTC. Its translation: CASSGGTDGTQYF.

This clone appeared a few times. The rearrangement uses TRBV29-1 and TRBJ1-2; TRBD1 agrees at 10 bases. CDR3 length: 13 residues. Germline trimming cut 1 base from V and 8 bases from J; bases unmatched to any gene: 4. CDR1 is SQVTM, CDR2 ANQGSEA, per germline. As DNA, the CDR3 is TGCAGCGTTGAAGGACAGGGGGCGCGGGGCTACACCTTC. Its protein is CSVEGQGARGYTF.

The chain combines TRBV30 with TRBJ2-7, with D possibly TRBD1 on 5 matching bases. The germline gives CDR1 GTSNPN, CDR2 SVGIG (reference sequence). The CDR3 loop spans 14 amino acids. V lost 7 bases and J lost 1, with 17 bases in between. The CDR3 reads CASRSQGRSYEQYF. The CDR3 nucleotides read TGTGCCTCCCGTAGTCAGGGAAGGTCCTACGAGCAGTACTTC.

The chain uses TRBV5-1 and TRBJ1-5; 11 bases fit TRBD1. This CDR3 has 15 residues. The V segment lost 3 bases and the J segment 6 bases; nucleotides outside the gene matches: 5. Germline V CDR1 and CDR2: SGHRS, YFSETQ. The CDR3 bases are TGCGCCAGCAGCTGGGGACAGGGGGACGGTCAGCCCCAGCATTTT. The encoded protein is CASSWGQGDGQPQHF.

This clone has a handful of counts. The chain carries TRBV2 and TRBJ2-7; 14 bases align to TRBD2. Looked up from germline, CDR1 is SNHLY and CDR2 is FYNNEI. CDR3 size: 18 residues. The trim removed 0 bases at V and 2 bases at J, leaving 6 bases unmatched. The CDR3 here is CASSEALEGLAGAYEQYV. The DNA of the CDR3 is TGTGCCAGCAGTGAAGCGCTTGAGGGACTAGCGGGGGCCTACGAGCAGTACGTC.

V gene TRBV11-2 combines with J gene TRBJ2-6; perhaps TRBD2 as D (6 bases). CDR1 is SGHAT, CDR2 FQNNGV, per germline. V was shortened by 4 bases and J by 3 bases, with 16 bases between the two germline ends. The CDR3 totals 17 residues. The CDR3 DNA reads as TGTGCCAGCAGCTGGTCTACGGGGGTTGGTGGGGCCAACGTCCTGACTTTC. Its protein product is CASSWSTGVGGANVLTF.

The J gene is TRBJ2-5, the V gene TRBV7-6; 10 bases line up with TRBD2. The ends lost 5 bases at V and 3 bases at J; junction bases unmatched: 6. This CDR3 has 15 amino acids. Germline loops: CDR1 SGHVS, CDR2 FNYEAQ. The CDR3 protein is CASSRDGLAEETQYF. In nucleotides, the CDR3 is TGTGCCAGCAGCCGGGACGGACTAGCGGAAGAGACCCAGTACTTC.

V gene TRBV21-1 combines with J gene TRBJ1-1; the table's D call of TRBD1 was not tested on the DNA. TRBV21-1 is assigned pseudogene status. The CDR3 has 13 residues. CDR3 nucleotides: TGTGCCAGCAGCGACAGGGGGCTGACTGAAGCTTTCTTT. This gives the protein CASSDRGLTEAFF.